This T cell receptor (beta chain) derives from a study of vaccination and CD4 T cells after COVID-19 (dated by TCRdb to 2021 to 2024). Regarding the research as a whole: The convalescent cohort comprised six males and four females, including two Hispanic individuals, seven Caucasians, two Asians and one multiracial person. Overlapping spike peptide pools from SARS-CoV-2 and from the common cold coronaviruses HCoV-NL63, HCoV-OC43 and HCoV-229E were used as culture stimuli. Post-vaccine blood samples were obtained a median of approximately 74 days after the second vaccine dose, with a range of roughly 14 to 241 days. Each participant got two doses of either the Pfizer-BioNTech BNT162b2 vaccine (n=8) or the Moderna mRNA-1273 vaccine (n=2). In roughly 10 COVID-19 convalescent patients and 4 infection-naive healthy vaccine recipients, the spike-specific CD4+ TCR repertoire before mRNA vaccination was compared with the repertoire after mRNA vaccination. In an earlier paper using these donors, memory CD4+ T cell crossreactivity between SARS-CoV-2 and common cold coronavirus spike proteins was assessed at the TCR clonotype level. Post-COVID blood samples from convalescent patients were collected a median of approximately 93 days after diagnosis, with a range of about 35 to 180 days. As controls, cultures received a CEFX viral epitope pool (the positive control), an HIV-1 Nef peptide pool (the negative control), or no peptide at all. What the research found in general, with its limitations: The number of convalescent patients in the study was relatively small, and the study did not examine early timepoints following natural infection. An increase in the median number of SARS-CoV-2-reactive clonotypes from roughly 20 after infection to 38 after vaccination was observed, but the change was not found to be significant. In convalescent patients, a median 86.3% of post-vaccine SARS-CoV-2-reactive clones were detected only after vaccination, suggesting vaccine-specific priming. In convalescent patients, nearly all vaccine-specific clones (304 of 307) were found to be mono-reactive for SARS-CoV-2 spike rather than cross-reactive with common cold coronaviruses.

V is reduced by 5 bases and J by 10 bases, leaving a spacing of 17 bases between them. Based on the germline V gene (reference sequence), the CDR1 and CDR2 sequences are SEHNR and FQNEAQ. The CDR3 sequence holds 13 residues, the cysteine and phenylalanine included. Solely the CDR3 DNA is kept, with 39 bases framed from the first base. Per the publication, the treatment or condition label means: approximately nine-day PBMC culture with coronavirus spike peptide pools or control peptides (ViraFEST assay). CD4+ T cells from unexposed donors were collected before the COVID-19 pandemic (2011-2018). The ViraFEST assay was used in the study, in which antigen-specific T cells were expanded with peptide pools and expanded clonotypes were subsequently identified by TCR sequencing. PBMCs were cultured at 1.5 million to 2 million per well in IMDM supplemented with 5% human AB serum and approximately 10 IU/ml IL-2, with about 10 ug/ml peptide pools added. Half of the culture medium was replaced with fresh IL-2-containing medium on days 3 and 7. CD4+ T cells were isolated after approximately eleven days of culture through negative selection using the EasySep CD4+ T cell isolation kit. As cell number allowed, CD4+ T cells from unexposed donors were tested for reactivity to SARS-CoV-2 S and N and to four common cold coronavirus spike pools. PBMCs were separated from whole blood using Ficoll-Paque Plus gradient centrifugation and then either used fresh or cryopreserved at -140C. In general, triplicate wells were set up for every culture condition. Leukapheresis product for the unexposed donors was purchased commercially.

The library relied on PCR. DNA from cultured CD4+ T cells was subjected to TCR sequencing with the Oncomine TCR Beta short-read assay at the Johns Hopkins FTIC core. The QIAamp micro DNA kit was used to extract genomic DNA from the cultured CD4+ T cells. Oncomine TCR Beta libraries made from cultured CD4+ T cells were pooled using unique dual indexes and sequenced on an Illumina iSeq 100. The authors' analysis ran thus. Non-productive sequences were filtered out, and CDR3s that did not start with C, did not end with F or W, or were shorter than 7 amino acids were discarded. The MANAFEST web application identified antigen-specific clonotypes by comparing peptide-stimulated wells against reference wells and other culture wells. For a clone to be called positive, the clone needed an FDR below 0.05, an odds ratio above 5, and a productive frequency above 0.1% in at least two of three replicate wells. A clonotype counted as cross-reactive if it showed significant expansion both in the SARS-CoV-2 spike wells and in at least one common cold coronavirus spike condition. Similarity between CDR3 sequences was evaluated in R version 3.6.1 using Levenshtein distances (stringdist) and unrooted phylogenetic trees (ape). Using fastp at Q25 and MiXCR, TCRdb reprocessed the public reads and kept productive beta chains. Rows are unified per CDR3 protein, each entry keeping the most common DNA and genes. TCRdb's processing, not the authors' own work, is the source of the V and J calls. A total of around 7,800 distinct CDR3 sequences appear in this sample, 45% to 65% of them only once. In total, the top ten clones hold about an eighth of the sample.

Comment on this clonotype: The antigen this receptor binds is unknown. There are no base qualities to consult, and no much larger clone falls within one base.

This chain is built from TRBV7-9 and TRBJ1-1; perhaps TRBD1 is the D gene, with 5 bases matching. The sequence was obtained from a human donor in good health. Material: CD4+ T cells from blood, cultured in vitro. The bases read TGTGCCAGCAGCGCGCGCGGTGGGGCTCCAGCTTTCTTT. Its protein reads: CASSARGGAPAFF.